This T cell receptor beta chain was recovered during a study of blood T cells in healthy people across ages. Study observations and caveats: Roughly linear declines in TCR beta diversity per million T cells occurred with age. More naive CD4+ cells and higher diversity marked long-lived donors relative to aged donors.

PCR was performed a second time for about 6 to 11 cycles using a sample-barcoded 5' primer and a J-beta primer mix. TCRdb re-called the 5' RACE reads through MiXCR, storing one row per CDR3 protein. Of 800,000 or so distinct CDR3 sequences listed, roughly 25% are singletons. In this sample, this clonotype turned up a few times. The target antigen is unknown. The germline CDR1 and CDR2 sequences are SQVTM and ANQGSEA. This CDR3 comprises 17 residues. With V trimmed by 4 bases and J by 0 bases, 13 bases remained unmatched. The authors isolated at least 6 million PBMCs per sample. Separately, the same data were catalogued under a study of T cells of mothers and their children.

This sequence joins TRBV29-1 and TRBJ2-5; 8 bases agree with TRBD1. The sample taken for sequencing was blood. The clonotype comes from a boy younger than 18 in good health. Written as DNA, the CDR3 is TGCAGCGTTGTACCAGGGGGCTTCTATCTTAACCAAGAGACCCAGTACTTC. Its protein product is CSVVPGGFYLNQETQYF.